The 32 T cell receptor beta chains given below trace back to one sample, sequenced in a study of OX40 agonist ivuxolimab in advanced cancers. Sequencing used immunoSEQ multiplex PCR; TCRdb keeps in-frame clones, though not all of them. Here the sample spans more than 25,000 clones, 85% to 90% being singletons. Sequencing used CD4+ or CD8+ T cells sorted from blood, obtained in a trial of the OX40 agonist ivuxolimab. All receptors derive from an adult with an advanced solid tumor such as melanoma, head and neck, liver or kidney cancer.

This chain connects TRBV9 to TRBJ2-7, with 9 bases aligning to TRBD1. The V gene's germline CDR1 is SGDLS and CDR2 YYNGEE. The CDR3 loop spans 15 amino acids. V lost 4 bases to trimming and J lost 5 bases; unmatched junction nucleotides: 10. CDR3 loop: CASSSGTGQGNEQYF. As DNA, the CDR3 is TGTGCCAGCAGCTCAGGAACGGGACAGGGAAACGAGCAGTACTTC.

This clone was counted once. The CDR3 nucleotides are TGCAGCGCCGCGGGACGGCGGGCGGCGAATAACAACTATGGCTACACCTTC. Residues: CSAAGRRAANNNYGYTF. This sequence joins TRBV29-1 and TRBJ1-2, with D possibly matching TRBD1 (5 bases). Germline loops: CDR1 SQVTM, CDR2 ANQGSEA. The CDR3 has 17 amino acids. V shed 7 bases and J shed 2 bases, with 26 bases lying between them.

The chain uses TRBV5-1 and TRBJ2-7; D gene ambiguous. Trimming took 3 bases from V and 6 from J, leaving 16 bases between them. Germline CDR1 SGHRS, CDR2 YFSETQ. CDR3 length: 14 amino acids. The CDR3 region is CASSYNFDTTEQYF. The CDR3 nucleotides read TGCGCCAGCAGCTATAACTTCGACACCACCGAGCAGTACTTC.

This clone was counted a single time. The CDR3: CASSSGLAVETQYF. The CDR3 DNA follows: TGCGCCAGCAGCTCTGGCTTGGCGGTAGAGACCCAGTACTTC. The gene calls are TRBV4-1 and TRBJ2-5; no clear D gene. Trimming left V 5 bases short and J 4 bases short, with 14 bases between. The CDR3 has 14 amino acids. Germline CDR1 MGHRA, CDR2 YSYEKL.

This chain uses TRBV9 with TRBJ2-2, with D tentatively TRBD1 (6 bases). The V end was cut by 0 bases, the J end by 6 bases, with 15 bases between. CDR1 is SGDLS, CDR2 YYNGEE, per germline. This CDR3 is built from 16 residues. The CDR3 DNA reads TGTGCCAGCAGCGTAGCTACAGGGATTTTAGCCGGGGAGCTGTTTTTT. Its translation: CASSVATGILAGELFF.

This chain links TRBV27 with TRBJ2-2; 7 nucleotides line up with TRBD2. The V gene end was trimmed by 3 bases and the J gene end by 8 bases; junction bases not matched to a gene: 9. The CDR3 contains 15 residues. The germline CDR1 and CDR2 sequences are MNHEY and SMNVEV (reference sequence). CDR3 sequence reads: CASSFGLGLGGELFF. For the CDR3, the DNA is TGTGCCAGCAGTTTCGGACTAGGTCTCGGGGGGGAGCTGTTTTTT.

The chain couples TRBV11-3 to TRBJ2-3; 8 nucleotides line up with TRBD2. The junction had 5 bases not matched to a gene; V was cut back by 1 base and J by 2 bases. The CDR3 totals 16 residues. Germline V gene data show CDR1 as SGHNT and CDR2 as YENEEA. For the CDR3, the DNA is TGTGCCAGCAGCTTAGGTTCGGGGGGGTACACAGATACGCAGTATTTT. It is translated as CASSLGSGGYTDTQYF.

The J gene is TRBJ2-7, the V gene TRBV7-6; 10 bases align to TRBD2. The CDR3 is 14 amino acids. Germline V gene data show CDR1 as SGHVS and CDR2 as FNYEAQ. J gave up 4 bases and V 5 bases, and 5 bases lay outside the gene matches. In DNA, the CDR3 is TGTGCCAGCAGCAAAGGGACTAGCGAGTACGAGCAGTACTTC. It specifies CASSKGTSEYEQYF.

J is TRBJ2-1 and V is TRBV4-3, with unresolved D. V shed 1 base and J shed 8 bases, with 9 bases lying between them. The CDR3 runs 13 residues. Germline lookup yields CDR1 LGHNA and CDR2 YSLEER. This CDR3 reads CASSQGIYYEQFF. The CDR3 DNA follows: TGCGCCAGCAGCCAAGGGATTTATTATGAGCAGTTCTTC.

The V gene is TRBV29-1, the J gene TRBJ1-2, with D possibly being TRBD1 (6 bases). Per the germline V gene, CDR1 is SQVTM and CDR2 is ANQGSEA. V was shortened by 6 bases and J by 4 bases, with 12 bases between the two germline ends. The CDR3 is made up of 12 amino acids. This CDR3 is CSVPDSGYGYTF. The CDR3 DNA reads TGCAGCGTCCCGGACAGCGGCTATGGCTACACCTTC.

This chain links TRBV4-1 with TRBJ2-5; possible D gene TRBD1, 5 bases. Germline V gene sequence: CDR1 MGHRA, CDR2 YSYEKL. This CDR3 is 14 amino acids long. With 2 bases removed from V and 0 bases from J, the gap between germline ends came to 7 bases. The CDR3 bases are TGCGCCAGCAGCCAACCAGGGAACCAAGAGACCCAGTACTTC. This sequence encodes CASSQPGNQETQYF.

V is TRBV9 and J is TRBJ2-3; D possibly matches TRBD1 or TRBD2 (5 bases each). Germline V gene sequence: CDR1 SGDLS, CDR2 YYNGEE. This CDR3 comprises 15 residues. V lost 4 bases and J lost 0, with 12 bases in between. CDR3 in amino acids: CASSRGAASTDTQYF. DNA for the CDR3: TGTGCCAGCAGCAGGGGAGCTGCTAGCACAGATACGCAGTATTTT.

The chain has TRBV2 and TRBJ2-7; D gene ambiguous. V dropped 10 bases and J dropped 1 base, with 11 bases sitting between them. The CDR3 extends over 12 amino acids. In germline, CDR1 is SNHLY, CDR2 FYNNEI. Here the CDR3 reads CAIGRHSYEQYF. The CDR3 DNA reads TGTGCCATCGGACGGCATTCCTACGAGCAGTACTTC. The full variable domain, its missing parts supplied by reference TRBV2 and TRBJ2-7, is EPEVTQTPSHQVTQMGQEVILRCVPISNHLYFYWYRQILGQKVEFLVSFYNNEISEKSEIFDDQFSVERPDGSNFTLKIRSTKLEDSAMYFCAIGRHSYEQYFGPGTRLTVT.

The rearrangement uses TRBV27 and TRBJ2-1, with 8 bases that match TRBD1. The CDR3 is made up of 15 amino acids. CDR1 is MNHEY and CDR2 is SMNVEV in the germline V gene (reference sequence). V lost 6 bases and J lost 2; bases outside the gene matches: 6. The CDR3 spells CASRPGTGAYNEQFF. The CDR3 nucleotides read TGTGCCAGCAGGCCCGGGACAGGAGCCTACAATGAGCAGTTCTTC.

The J gene is TRBJ2-3, the V gene TRBV4-2; no reliable D call. V was clipped by 6 bases and J by 0 bases, with 7 bases between them. The CDR3 consists of 13 residues. CDR1 and CDR2 (germline): LGHNA, YNFKEQ. The DNA of the CDR3 is TGTGCCAGCAGTCCAGATAGCACAGATACGCAGTATTTT. Amino acids: CASSPDSTDTQYF.

The chain is built from TRBV5-1 and TRBJ2-2; D not certain. This CDR3 contains 12 residues. CDR1 SGHRS and CDR2 YFSETQ come from the germline V gene. V was cut by 2 bases and J by 6 bases, with 5 bases left in between. The CDR3 loop reads CASSLAPGELFF. In DNA, the CDR3 is TGCGCCAGCAGCTTAGCACCCGGGGAGCTGTTTTTT.

This sequence joins TRBV11-3 and TRBJ2-1; D is ambiguous. In germline, CDR1 is SGHNT, CDR2 YENEEA. This CDR3 has 14 amino acids. V lost 5 bases to trimming and J lost 1 base, with 9 bases between them. CDR3 sequence reads: CASSPGGSYNEQFF. The DNA of the CDR3 is TGTGCCAGCAGCCCCGGTGGGTCCTACAATGAGCAGTTCTTC. Filled out from reference TRBV11-3 and TRBJ2-1, the complete variable domain reads EAGVVQSPRYKIIEKKQPVAFWCNPISGHNTLYWYLQNLGQGPELLIRYENEEAVDDSQLPKDRFSAERLKGVDSTLKIQPAELGDSAVYLCASSPGGSYNEQFFGPGTRLTVL.

CDR3 nucleotides: TGTGCCAGCAGCTTCGACAGCTACGAGCAGTACTTC. It encodes CASSFDSYEQYF. The chain recombines TRBV5-6 with TRBJ2-7, with D maybe TRBD1 (5 bases). This CDR3 has 12 amino acids. CDR1 SGHDT and CDR2 YYEEEE come from the germline V gene. V lost 2 bases and J 3 bases, leaving 6 bases between the germline ends.

This clone was seen a single time. This chain connects TRBV13 to TRBJ2-2; TRBD2 matches 13 bases. Losses at the gene ends were 5 bases for V and 6 bases for J; bases not matched to a gene: 6. This CDR3 comprises 16 residues. Per germline, CDR1 PRHDT and CDR2 FYEKMQ (reference sequence). The CDR3 region is CASSLGTSGAAGELFF. In DNA, the CDR3 is TGTGCCAGCAGCCTCGGGACTAGCGGGGCGGCCGGGGAGCTGTTTTTT.

CDR3 coding DNA: TGTGCCAGCAACGGGGACCCTAGGTATGAGCAGTACTTC. Translation: CASNGDPRYEQYF. The chain uses TRBV28 and TRBJ2-7; D is possibly TRBD1 or TRBD2 (5 bases each). CDR3 length: 13 amino acids. The V and J ends lost 7 bases and 7 bases respectively, with 17 bases between them. Germline values: CDR1 MDHEN, CDR2 SYDVKM.

This chain uses TRBV13 with TRBJ2-5; 8 bases agree with TRBD2. J was trimmed by 5 bases and V by 4 bases; bases with no gene match: 6. The CDR3 is 14 residues long. Germline V gives CDR1 PRHDT, CDR2 FYEKMQ (reference sequence). The CDR3 DNA sequence: TGTGCCAGCAGCTCGGCGGGGGGAAGGGAGACCCAGTACTTC. This sequence encodes CASSSAGGRETQYF. The full variable domain, with the rest looked up from reference TRBV13 and TRBJ2-5, is AAGVIQSPRHLIKEKRETATLKCYPIPRHDTVYWYQQGPGQDPQFLISFYEKMQSDKGSIPDRFSAQQFSDYHSELNMSSLELGDSALYFCASSSAGGRETQYFGPGTRLLVL.

The gene calls are TRBV7-3 and TRBJ2-2, with D perhaps TRBD2 (6 bases). This CDR3 has 13 amino acids. V was clipped by 4 bases and J by 5 bases, with 8 bases between them. Germline values: CDR1 SGHTA, CDR2 FQGTGA. CDR3: CASSSAGTGELFF. CDR3 DNA sequence: TGTGCCAGCAGCTCAGCGGGTACCGGGGAGCTGTTTTTT.

The chain combines TRBV6-6 with TRBJ2-7, with 7 bases aligning to TRBD1. The CDR3 is 12 residues long. The germline V gene has CDR1 MNHNY and CDR2 SVGAGI (reference sequence). V trimming: 5 bases; J trimming: 9 bases; junction bases outside the gene matches: 7. The CDR3 reads CASSQGQQGQYF. DNA of the CDR3: TGTGCCAGCAGTCAGGGACAGCAGGGGCAGTACTTC.

CDR3 nucleotides: TGTGCCAGCAGCCTCAGGTCCTACGAGCAGTACTTC. Encoded protein: CASSLRSYEQYF. The chain recombines TRBV13 with TRBJ2-7, with D unclear. Looked up from germline, CDR1 is PRHDT and CDR2 is FYEKMQ (reference sequence). This CDR3 region has 12 residues. Trimming took 5 bases from V and 1 from J, leaving 6 bases between them.

The chain links TRBV2 to TRBJ2-3, with no clear D. Germline V gene data show CDR1 as SNHLY and CDR2 as FYNNEI. V was cut by 3 bases and J by 3 bases, with 16 bases left in between. There are 16 residues in the CDR3. The CDR3 loop is CASSDQYWDATDTQYF. The CDR3, as DNA: TGTGCCAGCAGTGATCAGTACTGGGATGCGACAGATACGCAGTATTTT.

The V and J genes are TRBV5-5 and TRBJ1-4; D not resolved. Germline V lookup: CDR1 SGHKS, CDR2 YYEKEE (reference sequence). This CDR3 is built from 15 residues. The V end lost 4 bases, the J end lost 1 base, and 11 bases lay between the germline ends. This CDR3 is CASSQELVTNEKLFF. The CDR3 DNA follows: TGTGCCAGCAGCCAGGAACTGGTAACTAATGAAAAACTGTTTTTT.

This clone was picked up one time. The V gene is TRBV30, the J gene TRBJ2-2, with 8 bases matching TRBD2. With V trimmed by 8 bases and J by 5 bases, 10 bases remained unmatched. The CDR3 totals 14 residues. The germline CDR1 and CDR2 sequences are GTSNPN and SVGIG (reference sequence). CDR3 bases: TGTGCCGTGGGGGCCGGCGGGGGGACCGGGGAGCTGTTTTTT. Amino acid sequence: CAVGAGGGTGELFF.

This chain's CDR3 is CASSLSGGTGAYEQYF. The CDR3 DNA reads TGTGCCAGCAGTTTATCGGGAGGGACAGGAGCCTACGAGCAGTACTTC. The chain combines TRBV27 with TRBJ2-7, with D possibly matching TRBD1 (8 bases). Trimming shortened V by 0 bases and J by 2 bases, and 14 bases separated the two germline ends. The CDR3 covers 16 residues. The germline V gene encodes CDR1 MNHEY and CDR2 SMNVEV (reference sequence).

The chain is built from TRBV2 and TRBJ2-5, with 9 bases fitting TRBD1. Germline CDR1 and CDR2: SNHLY and FYNNEI. The CDR3 has 13 amino acids. Trimming cost V 6 bases and J 5 bases; bases outside gene matches: 4. The DNA of the CDR3 is TGTGCCAGCAGGGACAGGGGATGGGAGACCCAGTACTTC. Its translation is CASRDRGWETQYF.

This chain uses TRBV15 with TRBJ1-2; possibly TRBD1 for D (5 bases). The CDR3 is 15 amino acids. The germline V gene has CDR1 LNHNV and CDR2 YYDKDF (reference sequence). Trimming left V 1 base short and J 3 bases short, with 12 bases between. This CDR3 is CATSRGEGSDYGYTF. The DNA of the CDR3 is TGTGCCACCAGCAGAGGCGAGGGGTCGGACTATGGCTACACCTTC.

The chain links TRBV11-3 to TRBJ2-7; D might be TRBD2 (7 bases). The CDR3 is made up of 16 amino acids. With 5 bases removed from V and 6 bases from J, the gap between germline ends came to 23 bases. The germline V gene has CDR1 SGHNT and CDR2 YENEEA. The CDR3 region is CASSPVEGEGPLEQYF. The CDR3, as DNA: TGTGCCAGCAGCCCCGTGGAGGGGGAGGGTCCCCTCGAGCAGTACTTC.

This chain joins TRBV19 and TRBJ1-2; D is unclear. V lost 4 bases to trimming and J lost 0 bases, with 12 bases between them. CDR1 is LNHDA, CDR2 SQIVND, per germline (reference sequence). The CDR3 totals 15 residues. In DNA form, the CDR3 reads TGTGCCAGTAGTAACCTCAGGTTAGCTAACTATGGCTACACCTTC. Protein sequence: CASSNLRLANYGYTF.